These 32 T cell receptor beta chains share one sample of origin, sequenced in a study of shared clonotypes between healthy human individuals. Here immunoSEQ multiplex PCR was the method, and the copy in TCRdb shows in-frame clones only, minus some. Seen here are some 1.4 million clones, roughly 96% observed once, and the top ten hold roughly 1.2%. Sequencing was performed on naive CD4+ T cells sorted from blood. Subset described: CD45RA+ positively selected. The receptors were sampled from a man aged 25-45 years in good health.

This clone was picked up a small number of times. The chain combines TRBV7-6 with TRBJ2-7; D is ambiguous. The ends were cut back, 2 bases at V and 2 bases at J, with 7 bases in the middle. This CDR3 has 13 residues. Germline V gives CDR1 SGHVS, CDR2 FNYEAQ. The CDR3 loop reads CASSLYGAYEQYF. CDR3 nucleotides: TGTGCCAGCAGCTTATATGGAGCCTACGAGCAGTACTTC.

CDR3 residues: CASSFPIGRPAGNTIYF. The CDR3 DNA sequence: TGTGCCAGCAGCTTCCCGATTGGCCGACCGGCTGGAAACACCATATATTTT. The chain employs TRBV7-9 and TRBJ1-3; D is unclear. The CDR3 spans 17 residues. The ends were cut back, 3 bases at V and 2 bases at J, with 17 bases in the middle. CDR1 is SEHNR and CDR2 is FQNEAQ in the germline V gene (reference sequence).

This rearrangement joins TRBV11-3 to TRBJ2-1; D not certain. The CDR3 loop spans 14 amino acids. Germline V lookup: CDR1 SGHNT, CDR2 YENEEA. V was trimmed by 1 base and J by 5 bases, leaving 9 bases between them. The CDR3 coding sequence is TGTGCCAGCAGCTTAGGTCGCCAGGACAATGAGCAGTTCTTC. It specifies CASSLGRQDNEQFF.

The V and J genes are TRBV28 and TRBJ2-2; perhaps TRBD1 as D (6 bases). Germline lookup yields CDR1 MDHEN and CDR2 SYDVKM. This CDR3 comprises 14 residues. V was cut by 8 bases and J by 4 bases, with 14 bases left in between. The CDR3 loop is CASLRDKPTGELFF. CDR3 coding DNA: TGTGCCAGCCTCCGGGACAAACCCACCGGGGAGCTGTTTTTT.

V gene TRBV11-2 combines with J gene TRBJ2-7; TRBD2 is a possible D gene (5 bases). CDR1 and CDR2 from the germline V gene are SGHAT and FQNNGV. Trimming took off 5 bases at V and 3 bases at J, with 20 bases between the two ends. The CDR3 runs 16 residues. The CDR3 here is CASSTSRGTLLYEQYF. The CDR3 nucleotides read TGTGCCAGCAGCACCTCCCGGGGTACCCTTCTCTACGAGCAGTACTTC.

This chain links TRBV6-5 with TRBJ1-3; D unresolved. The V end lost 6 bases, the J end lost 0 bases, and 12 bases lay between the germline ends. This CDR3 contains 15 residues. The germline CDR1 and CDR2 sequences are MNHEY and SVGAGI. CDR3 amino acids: CASSSPQLSGNTIYF. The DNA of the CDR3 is TGTGCCAGCAGCTCTCCCCAGCTCTCTGGAAACACCATATATTTT.

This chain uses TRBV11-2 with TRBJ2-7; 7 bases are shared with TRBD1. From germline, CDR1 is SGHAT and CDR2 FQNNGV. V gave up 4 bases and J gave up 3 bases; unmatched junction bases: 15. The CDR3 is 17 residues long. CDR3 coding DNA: TGTGCCAGCAGCTCGACAGGGTGGGCCCCTCAGGACTACGAGCAGTACTTC. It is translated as CASSSTGWAPQDYEQYF.

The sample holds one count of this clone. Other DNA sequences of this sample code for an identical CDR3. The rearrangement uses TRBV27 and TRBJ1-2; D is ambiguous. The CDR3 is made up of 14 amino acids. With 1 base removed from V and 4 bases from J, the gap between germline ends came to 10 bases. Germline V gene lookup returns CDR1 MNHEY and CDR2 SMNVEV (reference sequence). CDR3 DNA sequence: TGTGCCAGCAGTTTATTCGGAGGATCCTATGGCTACACCTTC. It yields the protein CASSLFGGSYGYTF.

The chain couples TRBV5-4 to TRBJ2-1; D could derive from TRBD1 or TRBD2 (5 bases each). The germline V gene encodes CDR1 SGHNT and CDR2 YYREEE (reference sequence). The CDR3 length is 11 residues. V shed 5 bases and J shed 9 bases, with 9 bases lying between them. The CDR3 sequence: CASSPGGEQFF. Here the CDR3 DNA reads TGTGCCAGCAGTCCTGGGGGTGAGCAGTTCTTC.

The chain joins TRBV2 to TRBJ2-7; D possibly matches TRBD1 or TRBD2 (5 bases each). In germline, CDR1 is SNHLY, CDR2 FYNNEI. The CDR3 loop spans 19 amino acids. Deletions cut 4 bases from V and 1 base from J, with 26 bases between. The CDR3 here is CASSALGKWGPPPSYEQYF. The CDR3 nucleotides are TGTGCCAGCAGTGCACTCGGAAAGTGGGGACCCCCACCATCCTACGAGCAGTACTTC. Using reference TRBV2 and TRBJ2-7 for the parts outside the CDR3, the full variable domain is EPEVTQTPSHQVTQMGQEVILRCVPISNHLYFYWYRQILGQKVEFLVSFYNNEISEKSEIFDDQFSVERPDGSNFTLKIRSTKLEDSAMYFCASSALGKWGPPPSYEQYFGPGTRLTVT.

This CDR3 reads CASSIGSGSSYNEQFF. The DNA for the CDR3 is TGTGCCAGCAGCATAGGAAGCGGGAGCTCCTACAATGAGCAGTTCTTC. J is TRBJ2-1 and V is TRBV5-8, with 8 bases matching TRBD2. Germline loops: CDR1 SGHTS, CDR2 YDEGEE. Trimming cost V 4 bases and J 0 bases; bases outside gene matches: 6. The CDR3 consists of 16 residues.

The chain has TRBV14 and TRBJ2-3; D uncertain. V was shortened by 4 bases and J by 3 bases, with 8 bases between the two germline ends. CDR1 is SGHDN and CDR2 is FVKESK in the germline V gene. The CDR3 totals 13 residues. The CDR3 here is CASSRDKTDTQYF. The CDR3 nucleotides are TGTGCCAGCAGCCGCGACAAGACAGATACGCAGTATTTT. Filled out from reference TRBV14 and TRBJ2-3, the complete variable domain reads EAGVTQFPSHSVIEKGQTVTLRCDPISGHDNLYWYRRVMGKEIKFLLHFVKESKQDESGMPNNRFLAERTGGTYSTLKVQPAELEDSGVYFCASSRDKTDTQYFGPGTRLTVL.

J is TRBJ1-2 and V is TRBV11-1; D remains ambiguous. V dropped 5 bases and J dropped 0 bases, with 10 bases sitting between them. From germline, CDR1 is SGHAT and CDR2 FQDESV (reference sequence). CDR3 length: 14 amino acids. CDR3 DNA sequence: TGTGCCAGCAGCATCGACACGGCTAACTATGGCTACACCTTC. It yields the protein CASSIDTANYGYTF.

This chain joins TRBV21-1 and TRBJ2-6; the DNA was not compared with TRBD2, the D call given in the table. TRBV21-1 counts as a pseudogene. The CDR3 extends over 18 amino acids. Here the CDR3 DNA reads TGTGCCAGCAGCAACGGACTAGCAAACAACTCTGGGGCCAACGTCCTGACTTTC. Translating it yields CASSNGLANNSGANVLTF.

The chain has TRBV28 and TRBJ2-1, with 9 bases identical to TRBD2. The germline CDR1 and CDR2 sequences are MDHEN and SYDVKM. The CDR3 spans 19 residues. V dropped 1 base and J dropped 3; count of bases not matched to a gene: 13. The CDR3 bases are TGTGCCAGCAGTTTATTTGTCATGGGGCTAGCGGGAAGCTACAATGAGCAGTTCTTC. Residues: CASSLFVMGLAGSYNEQFF.

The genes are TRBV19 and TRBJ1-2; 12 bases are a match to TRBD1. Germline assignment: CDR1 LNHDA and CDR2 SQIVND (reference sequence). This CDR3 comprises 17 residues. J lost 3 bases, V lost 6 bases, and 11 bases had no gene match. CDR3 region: CASRNRDRGPYDYGYTF. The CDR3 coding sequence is TGTGCCAGTAGGAACCGGGACAGGGGGCCCTACGACTATGGCTACACCTTC. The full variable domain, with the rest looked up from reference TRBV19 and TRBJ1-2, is DGGITQSPKYLFRKEGQNVTLSCEQNLNHDAMYWYRQDPGQGLRLIYYSQIVNDFQKGDIAEGYSVSREKKESFPLTVTSAQKNPTAFYLCASRNRDRGPYDYGYTFGSGTRLTVV.

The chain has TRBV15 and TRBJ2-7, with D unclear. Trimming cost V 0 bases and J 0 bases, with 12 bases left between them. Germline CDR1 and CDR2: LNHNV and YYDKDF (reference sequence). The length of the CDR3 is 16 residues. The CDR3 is CATSRDAGLRSYEQYF. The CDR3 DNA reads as TGTGCCACCAGCAGAGATGCTGGTCTACGCTCCTACGAGCAGTACTTC.

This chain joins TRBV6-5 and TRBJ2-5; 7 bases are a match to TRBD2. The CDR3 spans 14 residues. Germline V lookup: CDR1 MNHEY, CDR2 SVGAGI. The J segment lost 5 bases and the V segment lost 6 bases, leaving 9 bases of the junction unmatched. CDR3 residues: CASRPPGGLETQYF. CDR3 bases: TGTGCCAGCAGACCCCCCGGGGGGTTGGAGACCCAGTACTTC.

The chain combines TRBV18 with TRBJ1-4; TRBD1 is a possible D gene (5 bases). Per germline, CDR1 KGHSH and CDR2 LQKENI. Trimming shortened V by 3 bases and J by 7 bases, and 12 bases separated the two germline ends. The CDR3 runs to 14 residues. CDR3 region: CASSPEGLGEKLFF. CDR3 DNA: TGTGCCAGCTCACCGGAGGGGTTGGGTGAAAAACTGTTTTTT. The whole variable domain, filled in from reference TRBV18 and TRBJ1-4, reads NAGVMQNPRHLVRRRGQEARLRCSPMKGHSHVYWYRQLPEEGLKFMVYLQKENIIDESGMPKERFSAEFPKEGPSILRIQQVVRGDSAAYFCASSPEGLGEKLFFGSGTQLSVL.

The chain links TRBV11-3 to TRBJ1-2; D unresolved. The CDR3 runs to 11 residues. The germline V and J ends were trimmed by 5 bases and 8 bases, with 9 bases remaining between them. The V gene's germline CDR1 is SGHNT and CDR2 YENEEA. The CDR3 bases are TGTGCCAGCAGCCAGAGGCACGGCTACACCTTC. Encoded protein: CASSQRHGYTF.

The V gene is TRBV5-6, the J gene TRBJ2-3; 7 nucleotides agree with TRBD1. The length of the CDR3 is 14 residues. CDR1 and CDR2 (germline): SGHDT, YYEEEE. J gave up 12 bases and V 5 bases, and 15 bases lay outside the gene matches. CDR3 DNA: TGTGCCAGCAGTTCTAGGGGGCCACAGATACGCCAGTATTTT. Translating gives CASSSRGPQIRQYF.

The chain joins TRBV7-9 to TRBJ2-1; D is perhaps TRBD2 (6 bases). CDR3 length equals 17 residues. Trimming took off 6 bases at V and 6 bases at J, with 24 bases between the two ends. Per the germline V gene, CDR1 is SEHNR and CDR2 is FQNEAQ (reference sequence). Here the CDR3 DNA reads TGTGCCAGCAGGTCAGGGTACGGGCGGGGTAGCGGCAATGAGCAGTTCTTC. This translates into CASRSGYGRGSGNEQFF.

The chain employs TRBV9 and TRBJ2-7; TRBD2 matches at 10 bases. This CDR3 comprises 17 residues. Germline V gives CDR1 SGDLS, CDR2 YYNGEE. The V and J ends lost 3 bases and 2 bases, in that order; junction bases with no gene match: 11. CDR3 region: CASSAYPKGTSAYEQYF. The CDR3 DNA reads TGTGCCAGCAGCGCTTATCCTAAGGGGACTAGCGCCTACGAGCAGTACTTC.

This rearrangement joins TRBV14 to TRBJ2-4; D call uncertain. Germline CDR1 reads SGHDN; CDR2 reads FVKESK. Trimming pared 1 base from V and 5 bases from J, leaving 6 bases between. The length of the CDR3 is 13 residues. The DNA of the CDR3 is TGTGCCAGCAGCCAAGGAGTCCAAAACATTCAGTACTTC. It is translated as CASSQGVQNIQYF.

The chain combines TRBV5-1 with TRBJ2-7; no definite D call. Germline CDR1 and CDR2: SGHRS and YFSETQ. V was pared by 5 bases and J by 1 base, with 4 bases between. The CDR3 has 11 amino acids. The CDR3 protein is CASRGSYEQYF. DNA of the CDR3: TGCGCCAGCAGAGGTTCCTACGAGCAGTACTTC.

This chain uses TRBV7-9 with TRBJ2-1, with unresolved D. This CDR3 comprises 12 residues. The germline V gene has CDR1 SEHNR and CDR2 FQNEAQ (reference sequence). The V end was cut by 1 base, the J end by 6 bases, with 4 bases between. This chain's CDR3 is CASSLEVNEQFF. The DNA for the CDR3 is TGTGCCAGCAGCTTAGAGGTCAATGAGCAGTTCTTC.

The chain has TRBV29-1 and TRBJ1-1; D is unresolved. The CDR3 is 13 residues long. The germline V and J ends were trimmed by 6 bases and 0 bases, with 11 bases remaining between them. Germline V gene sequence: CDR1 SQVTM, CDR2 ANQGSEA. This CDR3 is CSVVRSMNTEAFF. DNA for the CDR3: TGCAGCGTCGTTAGATCTATGAACACTGAAGCTTTCTTT.

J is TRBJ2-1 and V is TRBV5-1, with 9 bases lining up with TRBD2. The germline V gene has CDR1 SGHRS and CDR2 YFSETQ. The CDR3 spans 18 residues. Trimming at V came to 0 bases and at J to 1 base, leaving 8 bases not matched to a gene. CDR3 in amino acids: CASSLAGTSLSSYNEQFF. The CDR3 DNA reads TGCGCCAGCAGCTTGGCGGGGACTAGCCTTTCGTCCTACAATGAGCAGTTCTTC.

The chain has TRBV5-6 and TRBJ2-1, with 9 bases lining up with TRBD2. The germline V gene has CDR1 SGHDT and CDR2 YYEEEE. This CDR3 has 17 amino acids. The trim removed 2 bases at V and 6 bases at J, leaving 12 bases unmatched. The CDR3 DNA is TGTGCCAGCAGCTTTGGAGCGGGAGGTACCAGGGGCAATGAGCAGTTCTTC. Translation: CASSFGAGGTRGNEQFF.

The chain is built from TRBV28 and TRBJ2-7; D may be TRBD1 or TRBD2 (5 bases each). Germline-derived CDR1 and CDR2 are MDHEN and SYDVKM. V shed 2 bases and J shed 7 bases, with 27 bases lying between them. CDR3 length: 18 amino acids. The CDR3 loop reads CASSLAAQGPRKRGEQYF. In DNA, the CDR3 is TGTGCCAGCAGTTTAGCTGCGCAGGGACCGAGAAAGAGAGGAGAGCAGTACTTC.

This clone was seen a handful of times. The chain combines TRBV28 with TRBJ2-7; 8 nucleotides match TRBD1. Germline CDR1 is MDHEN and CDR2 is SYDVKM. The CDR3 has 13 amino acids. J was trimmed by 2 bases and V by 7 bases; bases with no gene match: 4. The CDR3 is CASIDRGTYEQYF. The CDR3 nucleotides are TGTGCCAGCATTGACAGGGGAACCTACGAGCAGTACTTC. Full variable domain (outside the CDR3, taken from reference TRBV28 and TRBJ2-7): DVKVTQSSRYLVKRTGEKVFLECVQDMDHENMFWYRQDPGLGLRLIYFSYDVKMKEKGDIPEGYSVSREKKERFSLILESASTNQTSMYLCASIDRGTYEQYFGPGTRLTVT.

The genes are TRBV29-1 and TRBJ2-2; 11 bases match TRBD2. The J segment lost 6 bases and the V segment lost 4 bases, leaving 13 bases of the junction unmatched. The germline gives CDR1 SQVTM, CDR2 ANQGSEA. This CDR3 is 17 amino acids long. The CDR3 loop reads CSVALGKLAGVPGELFF. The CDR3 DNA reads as TGCAGCGTTGCCCTGGGGAAACTAGCGGGAGTTCCCGGGGAGCTGTTTTTT.